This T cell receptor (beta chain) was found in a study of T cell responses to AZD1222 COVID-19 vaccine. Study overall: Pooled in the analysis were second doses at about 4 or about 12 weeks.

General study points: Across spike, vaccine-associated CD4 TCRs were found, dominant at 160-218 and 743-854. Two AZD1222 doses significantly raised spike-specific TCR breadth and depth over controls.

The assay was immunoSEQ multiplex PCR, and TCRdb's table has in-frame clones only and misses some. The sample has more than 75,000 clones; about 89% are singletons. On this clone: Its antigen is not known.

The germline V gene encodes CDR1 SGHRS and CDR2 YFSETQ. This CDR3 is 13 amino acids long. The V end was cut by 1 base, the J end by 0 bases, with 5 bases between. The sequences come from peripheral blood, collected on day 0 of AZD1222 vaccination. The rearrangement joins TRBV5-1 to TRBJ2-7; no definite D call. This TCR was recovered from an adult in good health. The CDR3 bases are TGCGCCAGCAGCTTGCACAGCTCCTACGAGCAGTACTTC. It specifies CASSLHSSYEQYF. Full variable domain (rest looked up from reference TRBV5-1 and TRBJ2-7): KAGVTQTPRYLIKTRGQQVTLSCSPISGHRSVSWYQQTPGQGLQFLFEYFSETQRNKGNFPGRFSGRQFSNSRSEMNVSTLELGDSALYLCASSLHSSYEQYFGPGTRLTVT.